Detailed here is one TCR beta chain. This clone's antigen is unknown. There are no base qualities to consult, and no much larger clone falls within one base. Enrolling through a virtual design, the prospective study's participants ranged in age from roughly 18 to 100 years and lived across 20 to 30 United States geographic areas. To assign participants to cohorts, the prospective study relied on clinical history that participants themselves reported in a screening survey and a study questionnaire. In the prospective study, whole blood, serum and a nasopharyngeal or oropharyngeal swab were collected from each participant by mobile phlebotomists. Prospective study participants could optionally give additional blood draws and questionnaires over an approximately two-month period. Blood samples from the prospective study were shipped frozen or at room temperature prior to DNA extraction. The data are from a study of blood T cell repertoires in COVID-19 (dated by TCRdb to 2018 to 2020). For the study in its entirety: Recovered participants in ImmuneRACE Cohort 3 were defined by two consecutive negative NP/OP PCR tests, clearance by a healthcare professional, or resolution of symptoms. The collaborator samples originated in the United States, Italy and Spain and spanned the acute and convalescent phases of COVID-19. The prospective study material was composed of cDNA or gDNA derived from T cells, B-cell-depleted T cells, or PBMCs. The dataset comprised deeply sampled blood TCRbeta repertoires from subjects exposed to, actively infected with, or recovered from COVID-19. The repertoires were released in a freely available public database intended as a resource for research on the immune response to SARS-CoV-2. Samples were obtained from the ongoing ImmuneRACE study (first 160 participants) and from roughly 1,300 subjects provided by 6 global collaborators. Sample metadata almost always included a de-identified subject ID, COVID-19 status, age in years and sex. HLA class I and class II types, where available, came from metadata supplied by the sample provider rather than from assay-based typing. Findings and caveats that apply to the study as a whole: Clinical and demographic metadata were provided uncurated, with the amount varying by source and participant.

TCRbeta CDR3 regions were amplified from genomic DNA using the immunoSEQ Assay, a bias-controlled multiplex PCR. The study's own analysis went as follows. The number of nucleated cells in each sample was estimated from the amplification of reference gene primers within the assay. Sequence reads were collapsed and filtered to measure the absolute abundance of every unique TCRbeta CDR3 rearrangement. For each sample, productive Simpson clonality was calculated as the square root of Simpson's diversity index across productive rearrangements. TCRdb carries this immuneACCESS record with in-frame sequences only. Its versions omit some clonotypes, under half of them owing to an unresolved V gene in the studies checked, with the rest unexplained. The V and J calls and the clone size are those of that table, but D and trimming were determined from the DNA. This sample is represented by roughly 200,000 clones; around nine tenths of them were singletons. Clones ranked in the top ten supply more than 7% of the sample.

The sequence was obtained from a young man in a cohort exposed to, infected with or recovered from COVID-19 (not recorded which). Sequencing was done on a sample of PBMCs or T cells enriched from blood (not recorded which).

In nucleotide form, the sequence is TGCGCCAGCAGCCATACAGGGTTGCATAATGAAAAACTGTTTTTT. This sequence encodes CASSHTGLHNEKLFF. The chain links TRBV5-1 with TRBJ1-4; D gene: possibly TRBD1, on 6 matching bases. Between the V and J ends, shortened by 4 bases and 4 bases respectively, the junction contains 14 bases. CDR1 SGHRS and CDR2 YFSETQ were looked up in the germline V gene. The CDR3 numbers 15 residues from cysteine through phenylalanine. The only DNA kept is the CDR3, 45 bases in frame from the first base. The reference TRBV5-1 and TRBJ1-4 proteins fill in what lies around the CDR3, so the full variable domain reads KAGVTQTPRYLIKTRGQQVTLSCSPISGHRSVSWYQQTPGQGLQFLFEYFSETQRNKGNFPGRFSGRQFSNSRSEMNVSTLELGDSALYLCASSHTGLHNEKLFFGSGTQLSVL.